This is a list of T cell receptor beta chains from one sample in a study of T-cell memory formation after mild COVID-19. From the 5' RACE reads, TCRdb called clonotypes with MiXCR, one entry per CDR3 protein. The table lists approximately 350,000 distinct CDR3 sequences, 10% to 15% of them singletons. Sequencing was performed on PBMCs or a T cell subset sorted from them (not recorded which). These receptors originate from a man between 18 and 29 years old who had mild COVID-19 (a few samples of this study predate the infection). Cell type and time point are not known. Both conserved end residues are part of each CDR3. A D gene is named only where the DNA matches it firmly. Clone size, where shown, is once, few, many, or a class for clones that have expanded.

j_call v_call d_call clone_size cdr3_aa cdr3_nt
TRBJ1-3 TRBV2 NA NA CASSERTVSGNTIYF TGTGCCAGCAGTGAAAGGACGGTCTCTGGAAACACCATATATTTT
TRBJ1-2 TRBV3-1 NA many CASRSSRAHGYTF TGTGCCAGCAGGTCCTCGAGGGCCCATGGCTACACCTTC
TRBJ2-3 TRBV12-3/TRBV12-4 TRBD1 NA CASTLMAQGAWDTQYF TGTGCCAGCACCCTGATGGCACAGGGGGCGTGGGATACGCAGTATTTT
TRBJ2-3 TRBV12-3/TRBV12-4 TRBD1 NA CASSFVSGTASTDTQYF TGTGCCAGCAGTTTCGTCTCCGGGACAGCTAGCACAGATACGCAGTATTTT
TRBJ2-5 TRBV9 TRBD2 many CASSIGLAETQYF TGTGCCAGCAGCATCGGACTAGCAGAGACCCAGTACTTC
TRBJ1-5 TRBV7-2 NA NA CASSLVAGPSNQPQHF TGTGCCAGCAGCTTAGTCGCAGGACCTAGCAATCAGCCCCAGCATTTT
TRBJ2-7 TRBV20-1 TRBD2 NA CSAPPPSGNYEQYF TGCAGTGCTCCCCCCCCTAGCGGGAACTACGAGCAGTACTTC
TRBJ2-5 TRBV10-3 NA few CAISERQGRYYETQYF TGTGCCATCAGTGAACGCCAGGGTCGCTACTACGAGACCCAGTACTTC
TRBJ1-1 TRBV12-3/TRBV12-4 NA NA CASSMTGAEAFF TGTGCCAGCTCAATGACGGGCGCTGAAGCTTTCTTT
TRBJ1-2 TRBV20-1 NA many CSTDVVTGNYGYTF TGCAGTACCGATGTGGTGACAGGCAACTATGGCTACACCTTC
TRBJ2-7 TRBV4-2 NA many CASSQDRGLYEQYF TGTGCCAGCAGCCAAGATCGGGGGCTCTACGAGCAGTACTTC
TRBJ1-4 TRBV7-9 NA NA CASSLIPGPRFF TGTGCCAGCAGCTTGATTCCGGGCCCTCGGTTTTTT
TRBJ2-5 TRBV4-3 NA many CASSQGPGAGQETQYF TGCGCCAGCAGCCAGGGCCCCGGGGCAGGGCAAGAGACCCAGTACTTC
TRBJ2-3 TRBV24-1 NA NA CATKRLPQDTQYF TGTGCCACCAAGCGCCTCCCACAAGATACGCAGTATTTT
TRBJ2-1 TRBV5-1 NA NA CASSLAGSHNEQFF TGCGCCAGCAGCTTGGCCGGAAGCCACAATGAGCAGTTCTTC
TRBJ1-1 TRBV9 NA NA CASSPILGTEAFF TGTGCCAGCAGCCCGATCCTAGGGACTGAAGCTTTCTTT
TRBJ2-1 TRBV11-3 NA NA CASSSDSNEQFF TGTGCCAGCAGCTCTGACAGCAATGAGCAGTTCTTC
TRBJ2-1 TRBV3-1 NA NA CASSREGENEQFF TGTGCCAGCAGCCGTGAGGGGGAAAATGAGCAGTTCTTC
TRBJ1-2 TRBV6-2/TRBV6-3 NA NA CASSSGGLYGYTF TGTGCCAGCAGTTCCGGCGGACTCTATGGCTACACCTTC
TRBJ2-3 TRBV15 NA once CATSRGPRADTQYF TGTGCCACCAGCAGAGGCCCTAGGGCAGATACGCAGTATTTT
TRBJ1-5 TRBV7-8 NA NA CASSPRDFFNQPQHF TGTGCCAGCAGCCCCCGGGACTTTTTCAATCAGCCCCAGCATTTT
TRBJ2-2 TRBV9 NA few CASSTRRGAGELFF TGTGCCAGCAGCACGCGCAGGGGCGCCGGGGAGCTGTTTTTT
TRBJ1-5 TRBV20-1 NA NA CSARKTGSNQPQHF TGCAGTGCTCGCAAGACAGGTAGCAATCAGCCCCAGCATTTT
TRBJ1-5 TRBV18 NA few CASSPPSNQPQHF TGTGCCAGCTCACCGCCCAGCAATCAGCCCCAGCATTTT
TRBJ1-6 TRBV9 NA NA CASSVAGPDSPLHF TGTGCCAGCAGCGTAGCAGGACCGGATTCACCCCTCCACTTT
TRBJ2-2 TRBV11-2 NA NA CASSTSTGTRELFF TGTGCCAGCAGCACCAGCACGGGGACCAGGGAGCTGTTTTTT
TRBJ1-2 TRBV25-1 NA NA CASSDEGSYTF TGTGCCAGCAGTGATGAGGGAAGCTACACCTTC
TRBJ2-3 TRBV12-5 NA many CASGSGDTDTQYF TGTGCTAGTGGTTCCGGGGACACAGATACGCAGTATTTT
TRBJ2-5 TRBV4-3 NA NA CASSQERGLGWTQYF TGCGCCAGCAGCCAAGAGAGGGGACTTGGGTGGACCCAGTACTTC
TRBJ1-1 TRBV7-9 NA NA CASSLGRIWLPGLNTEAFF TGTGCCAGCAGCCTGGGAAGGATCTGGCTCCCGGGGTTGAACACTGAAGCTTTCTTT
TRBJ1-5 TRBV6-5 NA NA CARSYSPWAGQPQHF TGTGCCAGAAGTTATTCCCCTTGGGCAGGCCAGCCCCAGCATTTT